These 14 T cell receptor beta chains were sequenced from one sample in a study of blood T cell repertoires in COVID-19. Method: immunoSEQ multiplex PCR; TCRdb's copy keeps in-frame clones and lacks some. The sample includes fewer than 350,000 clones, roughly 85% of them seen just once. Sequencing was carried out using PBMCs or T cells enriched from blood (not recorded which). The receptors were sampled from a woman in her 40s with acute COVID-19.

The rearrangement links TRBV18 to TRBJ1-2; no firm D call. CDR1 KGHSH and CDR2 LQKENI come from the germline V gene. This CDR3 contains 12 residues. V was shortened by 3 bases and J by 5 bases, with 7 bases between the two germline ends. CDR3 in DNA: TGTGCCAGCTCACCTGCGGGGTATGGCTACACCTTC. This encodes CASSPAGYGYTF.

This clone was observed once. The V call is TRBV7-3, the J call TRBJ1-1; 8 nucleotides line up with TRBD1. V shed 5 bases and J 2 bases; nucleotides not matched to a gene: 4. Germline values: CDR1 SGHTA, CDR2 FQGTGA. This CDR3 comprises 14 residues. The CDR3 coding sequence is TGTGCCAGCAGCCTACAGGGGGGCAACACTGAAGCTTTCTTT. Its protein is CASSLQGGNTEAFF.

The chain joins TRBV4-2 to TRBJ1-1, with D maybe TRBD1 (6 bases). CDR3 size: 15 residues. The germline gives CDR1 LGHNA, CDR2 YNFKEQ. Trimming removed 2 bases at V and 2 bases at J, with 12 bases between. CDR3 DNA: TGTGCCAGCAGCCAAAGGGACACATTTAACACTGAAGCTTTCTTT. Amino acid sequence: CASSQRDTFNTEAFF.

This clone was recorded once. The chain recombines TRBV20-1 with TRBJ1-1; a weak D match, TRBD1 (5 bases). CDR1 is DFQATT and CDR2 is SNEGSKA in the germline V gene (reference sequence). This CDR3 comprises 12 residues. Trimming cost V 3 bases and J 6 bases, with 11 bases left between them. CDR3 in amino acids: CSASHGGAEAFF. CDR3 sequence (DNA): TGCAGTGCTAGTCACGGGGGAGCTGAAGCTTTCTTT.

The gene calls are TRBV2 and TRBJ2-3, with 7 nucleotides matching TRBD2. Germline trimming cut 5 bases from V and 3 bases from J; bases unmatched to any gene: 11. Germline V gene sequence: CDR1 SNHLY, CDR2 FYNNEI. This CDR3 is 16 amino acids long. The CDR3 coding sequence is TGTGCCAGCAGTCTAGGAAGCGGGACGACTACAGATACGCAGTATTTT. Amino acids: CASSLGSGTTTDTQYF.

The CDR3 region has the DNA TGTGCCAGCAGCTTCGGAGGGGACGGCACTGAAGCTTTCTTT. Encoded protein: CASSFGGDGTEAFF. The chain employs TRBV5-4 and TRBJ1-1, with D tentatively TRBD1 (5 bases). CDR1 and CDR2 (germline): SGHNT, YYREEE (reference sequence). V lost 2 bases to trimming and J lost 4 bases, with 12 bases between them. The CDR3 totals 14 residues.

This chain joins TRBV4-3 and TRBJ1-2, with 12 bases matching TRBD1. The V gene's germline CDR1 is LGHNA and CDR2 YSLEER. The CDR3 is 17 amino acids. The trim removed 1 base at V and 7 bases at J, leaving 10 bases unmatched. As DNA, the CDR3 is TGCGCCAGCAGCCAAGTTGGACGGGACAGGGGGCTAAGTGGCTACACCTTC. The encoded protein is CASSQVGRDRGLSGYTF.

V and J are TRBV19 and TRBJ1-1; D unresolved. CDR3 length: 16 residues. Germline-derived CDR1 and CDR2 are LNHDA and SQIVND (reference sequence). Trimming left V 0 bases short and J 2 bases short, with 13 bases between. The CDR3 protein is CASSIDAAPGNTEAFF. The CDR3, as DNA: TGTGCCAGTAGTATAGATGCGGCACCTGGAAACACTGAAGCTTTCTTT. The whole variable domain, remainder taken from reference TRBV19 and TRBJ1-1, is DGGITQSPKYLFRKEGQNVTLSCEQNLNHDAMYWYRQDPGQGLRLIYYSQIVNDFQKGDIAEGYSVSREKKESFPLTVTSAQKNPTAFYLCASSIDAAPGNTEAFFGQGTRLTVV.

This chain uses TRBV19 with TRBJ2-7; D remains ambiguous. Germline V gene sequence: CDR1 LNHDA, CDR2 SQIVND (reference sequence). Trimming pared 1 base from V and 0 bases from J, leaving 13 bases between. The CDR3 is 16 amino acids. This chain's CDR3 is CASSIGGWSPSYEQYF. The DNA for the CDR3 is TGTGCCAGTAGTATAGGCGGATGGTCCCCCTCCTACGAGCAGTACTTC.

Points on this clone: Other DNA sequences from this sample encode an identical CDR3 as well. The rearrangement joins TRBV27 to TRBJ1-1; TRBD1 is a possible D gene (5 bases). The germline CDR1 and CDR2 sequences are MNHEY and SMNVEV (reference sequence). CDR3 length: 14 amino acids. Between the trimmed V and J ends, which lost 2 bases and 0 bases, there was a span of 7 bases. CDR3 bases: TGTGCCAGCAGTTTAAGGGGCATGAACACTGAAGCTTTCTTT. Its protein product is CASSLRGMNTEAFF.

The chain carries TRBV10-1 and TRBJ1-3; D not certain. CDR1 and CDR2 (germline): WNHNN, SYGVQD (reference sequence). The CDR3 is 13 amino acids. The V gene lost 9 bases and the J gene lost 0 bases, with 9 bases spanning the gap. The CDR3 is CASRQISGNTIYF. DNA of the CDR3: TGCGCCAGTAGACAAATCTCTGGAAACACCATATATTTT.

The V and J genes are TRBV7-8 and TRBJ1-6, with D uncertain. This CDR3 region has 15 residues. Germline CDR1 and CDR2: SGHVS and FQNEAQ. Trimming removed 6 bases from V and 1 base from J, with 10 bases in between. CDR3 sequence (DNA): TGTGCCAGCAGTTCCGGTCCTTCCTATAATTCACCCCTCCACTTT. It translates to CASSSGPSYNSPLHF.

Turning to this clone: Other DNA sequences in this specimen translate into the identical CDR3. The V and J genes are TRBV14 and TRBJ2-3; 9 bases match TRBD2. The trim removed 4 bases at V and 0 bases at J, leaving 8 bases unmatched. The CDR3 is 17 amino acids. Germline V lookup: CDR1 SGHDN, CDR2 FVKESK. This chain's CDR3 is CASSPFSGGGSTDTQYF. DNA for the CDR3: TGTGCCAGCAGCCCCTTTAGCGGGGGAGGAAGCACAGATACGCAGTATTTT.

The rearrangement joins TRBV4-3 to TRBJ1-6; no clear D. The ends were cut back, 4 bases at V and 7 bases at J, with 14 bases in the middle. Germline CDR1 reads LGHNA; CDR2 reads YSLEER. The CDR3 sequence is 15 residues long. The CDR3 DNA sequence: TGCGCCAGCAGCCTATATTACCGAGGGAATTCACCCCTCCACTTT. Protein sequence: CASSLYYRGNSPLHF.